These 4 T cell receptor beta chains share one sample of origin, sequenced in a study of blood T cell repertoires in COVID-19. Generated by immunoSEQ multiplex PCR, the TCRdb table keeps only in-frame clones and is missing some. Of around 130,000 clones in the sample, about 75% were seen once. The specimen sequenced was peripheral blood. All receptors derive from an elderly man with acute or convalescent COVID-19.

The rearrangement joins TRBV25-1 to TRBJ2-7; D is uncertain. There are 16 residues in the CDR3. Trimming took 2 bases from V and 3 from J, leaving 17 bases between them. The germline V gene has CDR1 MGHDK and CDR2 SYGVNS. DNA of the CDR3: TGTGCCAGCAGTGAACTCGGAGTCGTCTTGGGCTACGAGCAGTACTTC. This encodes CASSELGVVLGYEQYF.

The chain carries TRBV9 and TRBJ2-3; TRBD2 aligns across 7 bases. V lost 2 bases, J lost 4 bases, and 10 bases stayed unmatched. The V gene's germline CDR1 is SGDLS and CDR2 YYNGEE. The CDR3 totals 16 residues. CDR3 nucleotide sequence: TGTGCCAGCAGCGTCAGGAGCGGGGCAGGTTCAGATACGCAGTATTTT. Translation: CASSVRSGAGSDTQYF. Based on the CDR3 plus reference TRBV9 and TRBJ2-3, the full variable domain is DSGVTQTPKHLITATGQRVTLRCSPRSGDLSVYWYQQSLDQGLQFLIQYYNGEERAKGNILERFSAQQFPDLHSELNLSSLELGDSALYFCASSVRSGAGSDTQYFGPGTRLTVL.

The chain has TRBV12-3 or TRBV12-4 and TRBJ2-3, with a weak D call TRBD2 (5 bases). With 0 bases removed from V and 5 bases from J, the gap between germline ends came to 6 bases. The CDR3 is made up of 13 amino acids. The CDR3 DNA is TGTGCCAGCAGTTTAGCCGCGGGAGATACGCAGTATTTT. This gives the protein CASSLAAGDTQYF.

The chain recombines TRBV6-6 with TRBJ1-2, with TRBD1 as a possible D gene (5 bases). This CDR3 region has 14 residues. Germline V gene lookup returns CDR1 MNHNY and CDR2 SVGAGI (reference sequence). Deletions cut 2 bases from V and 0 bases from J, with 7 bases between. The CDR3: CASSYIGANYGYTF. The CDR3 nucleotides read TGTGCCAGCAGTTACATAGGGGCTAACTATGGCTACACCTTC.